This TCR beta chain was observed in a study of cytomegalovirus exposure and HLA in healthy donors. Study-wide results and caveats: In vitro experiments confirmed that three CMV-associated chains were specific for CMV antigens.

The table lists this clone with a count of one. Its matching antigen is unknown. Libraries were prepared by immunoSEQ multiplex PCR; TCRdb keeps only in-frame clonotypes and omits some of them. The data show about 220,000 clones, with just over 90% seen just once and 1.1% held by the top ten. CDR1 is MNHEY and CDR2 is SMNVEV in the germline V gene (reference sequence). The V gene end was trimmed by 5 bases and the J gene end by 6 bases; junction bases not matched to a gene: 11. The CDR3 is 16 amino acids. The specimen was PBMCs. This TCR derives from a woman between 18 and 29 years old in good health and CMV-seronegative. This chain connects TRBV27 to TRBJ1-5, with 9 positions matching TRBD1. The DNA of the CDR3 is TGTGCCAGCAGTCGGGGCCCGGGACAGGGCTTTCAGCCCCAGCATTTT. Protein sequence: CASSRGPGQGFQPQHF.